This T cell receptor (beta chain) is drawn from a study of blood T cell repertoires in COVID-19. As handled by the study authors: For nucleated cells, counts were estimated from reference gene primer amplification. Some clones are missing from TCRdb's copy, which holds only in-frame ones; the method was immunoSEQ multiplex PCR. D and trimming come from the DNA, and the V and J calls and clone size come from that table. The sample yields around 230,000 clones, around 85% seen once. V shed 4 bases and J 6 bases; nucleotides not matched to a gene: 4. The CDR3 is 15 amino acids. Per germline, CDR1 SNHLY and CDR2 FYNNEI. Enrollees, roughly 18 to 89 years old, lived in some 24 US areas.

The V and J genes are TRBV2 and TRBJ2-3; 13 nucleotides line up with TRBD2. Sequences were obtained from PBMCs or T cells enriched from blood (not recorded which). The source is a woman aged 40 to 55 with acute COVID-19. CDR3 sequence reads: CASSGTSGSFDTQYF. The CDR3 region has the DNA TGTGCCAGCAGTGGGACTAGCGGGAGTTTTGATACGCAGTATTTT.